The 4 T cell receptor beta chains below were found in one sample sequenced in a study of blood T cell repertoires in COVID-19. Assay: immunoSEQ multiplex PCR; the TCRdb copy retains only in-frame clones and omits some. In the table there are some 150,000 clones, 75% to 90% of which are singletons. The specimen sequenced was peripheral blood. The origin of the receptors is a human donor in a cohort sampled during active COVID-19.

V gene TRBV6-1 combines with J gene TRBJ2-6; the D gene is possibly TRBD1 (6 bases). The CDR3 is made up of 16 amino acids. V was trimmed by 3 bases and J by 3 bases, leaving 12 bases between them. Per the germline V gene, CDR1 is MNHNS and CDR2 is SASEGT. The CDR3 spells CASSDSGVVGANVLTF. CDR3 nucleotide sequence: TGTGCCAGCAGTGATTCAGGGGTGGTTGGGGCCAACGTCCTGACTTTC.

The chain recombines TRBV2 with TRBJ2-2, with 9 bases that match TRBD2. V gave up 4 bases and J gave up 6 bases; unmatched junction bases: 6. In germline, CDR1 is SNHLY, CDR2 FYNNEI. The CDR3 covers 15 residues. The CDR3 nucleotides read TGTGCCAGCAGTGCTGCGGGGGGGCCATCCGGGGAGCTGTTTTTT. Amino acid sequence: CASSAAGGPSGELFF.

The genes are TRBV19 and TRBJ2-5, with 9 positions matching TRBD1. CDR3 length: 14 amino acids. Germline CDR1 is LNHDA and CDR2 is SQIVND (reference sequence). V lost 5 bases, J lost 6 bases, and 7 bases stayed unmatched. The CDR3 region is CASSHPGQGQTQYF. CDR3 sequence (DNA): TGTGCCAGTAGTCATCCGGGACAGGGTCAGACCCAGTACTTC.

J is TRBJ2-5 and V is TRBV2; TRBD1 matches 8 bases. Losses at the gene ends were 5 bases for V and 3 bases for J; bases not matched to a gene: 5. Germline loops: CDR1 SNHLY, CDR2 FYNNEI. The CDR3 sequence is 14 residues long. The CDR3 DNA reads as TGTGCCAGCAGTCCCGACAGGGGAGAAGAGACCCAGTACTTC. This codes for CASSPDRGEETQYF.